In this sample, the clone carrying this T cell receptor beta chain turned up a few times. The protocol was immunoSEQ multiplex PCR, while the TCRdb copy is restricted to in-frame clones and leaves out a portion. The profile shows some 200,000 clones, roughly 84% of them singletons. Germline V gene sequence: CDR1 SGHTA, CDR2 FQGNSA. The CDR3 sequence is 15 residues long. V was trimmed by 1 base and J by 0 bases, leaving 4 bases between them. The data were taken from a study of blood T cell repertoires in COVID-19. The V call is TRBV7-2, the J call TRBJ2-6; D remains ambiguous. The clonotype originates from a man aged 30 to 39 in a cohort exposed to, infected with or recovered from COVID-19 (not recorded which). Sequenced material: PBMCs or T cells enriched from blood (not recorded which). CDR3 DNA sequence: TGTGCCAGCAGCTTAGGCGTCTCTGGGGCCAACGTCCTGACTTTC. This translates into CASSLGVSGANVLTF.